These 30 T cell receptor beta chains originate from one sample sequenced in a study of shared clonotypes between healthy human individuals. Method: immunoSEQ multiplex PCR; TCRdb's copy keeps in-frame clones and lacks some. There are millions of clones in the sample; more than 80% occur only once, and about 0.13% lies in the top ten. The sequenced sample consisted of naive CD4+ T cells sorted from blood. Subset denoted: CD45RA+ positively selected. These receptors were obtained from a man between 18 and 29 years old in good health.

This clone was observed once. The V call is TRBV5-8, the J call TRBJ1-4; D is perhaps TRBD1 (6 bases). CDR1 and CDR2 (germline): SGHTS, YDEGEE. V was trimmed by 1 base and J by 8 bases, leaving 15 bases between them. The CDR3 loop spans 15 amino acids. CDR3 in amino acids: CASSLSGAQGEKLFF. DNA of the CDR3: TGTGCCAGCAGCTTGTCAGGGGCACAAGGAGAAAAACTGTTTTTT. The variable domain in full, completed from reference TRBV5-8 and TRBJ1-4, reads EAGVTQSPTHLIKTRGQQATLRCSPISGHTSVYWYQQALGLGLQFLLWYDEGEERNRGNFPPRFSGRQFPNYSSELNVNALELEDSALYLCASSLSGAQGEKLFFGSGTQLSVL.

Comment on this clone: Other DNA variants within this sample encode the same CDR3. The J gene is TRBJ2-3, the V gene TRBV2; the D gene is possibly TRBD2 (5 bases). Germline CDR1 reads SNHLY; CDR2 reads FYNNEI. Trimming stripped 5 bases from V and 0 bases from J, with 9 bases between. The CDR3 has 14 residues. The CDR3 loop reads CASSLTGSTDTQYF. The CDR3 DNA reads TGTGCCAGCAGTCTCACGGGGAGCACAGATACGCAGTATTTT.

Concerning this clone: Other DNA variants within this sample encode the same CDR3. The CDR3 loop is CASSIGQGATDTQYF. CDR3 bases: TGTGCCAGTAGTATCGGACAGGGGGCTACAGATACGCAGTATTTT. V is TRBV19 and J is TRBJ2-3; 11 bases align to TRBD1. Germline CDR1 is LNHDA and CDR2 is SQIVND (reference sequence). There are 15 residues in the CDR3. The trim removed 3 bases at V and 3 bases at J, leaving 2 bases unmatched. Combining the CDR3 with reference TRBV19 and TRBJ2-3 gives the whole variable domain DGGITQSPKYLFRKEGQNVTLSCEQNLNHDAMYWYRQDPGQGLRLIYYSQIVNDFQKGDIAEGYSVSREKKESFPLTVTSAQKNPTAFYLCASSIGQGATDTQYFGPGTRLTVL.

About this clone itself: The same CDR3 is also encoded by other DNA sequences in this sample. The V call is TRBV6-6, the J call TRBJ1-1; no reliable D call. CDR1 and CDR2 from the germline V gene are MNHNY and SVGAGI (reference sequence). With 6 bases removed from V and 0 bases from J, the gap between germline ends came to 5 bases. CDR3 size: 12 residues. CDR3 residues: CASSTVNTEAFF. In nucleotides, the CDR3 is TGTGCCAGCAGCACAGTGAACACTGAAGCTTTCTTT.

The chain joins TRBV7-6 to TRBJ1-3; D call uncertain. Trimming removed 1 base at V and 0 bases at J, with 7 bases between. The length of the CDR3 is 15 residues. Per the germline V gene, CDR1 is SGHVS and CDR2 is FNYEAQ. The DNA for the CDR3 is TGTGCCAGCAGCTTAGTCAATCTCTCTGGAAACACCATATATTTT. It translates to CASSLVNLSGNTIYF.

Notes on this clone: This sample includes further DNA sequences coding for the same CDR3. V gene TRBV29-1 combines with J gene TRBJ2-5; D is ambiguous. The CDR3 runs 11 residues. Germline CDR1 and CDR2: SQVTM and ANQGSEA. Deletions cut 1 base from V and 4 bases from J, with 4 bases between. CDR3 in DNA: TGCAGCGTTGAAGGGGGAGAGACCCAGTACTTC. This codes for CSVEGGETQYF. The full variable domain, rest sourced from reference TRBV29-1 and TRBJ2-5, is SAVISQKPSRDICQRGTSLTIQCQVDSQVTMMFWYRQQPGQSLTLIATANQGSEATYESGFVIDKFPISRPNLTFSTLTVSNMSPEDSSIYLCSVEGGETQYFGPGTRLLVL.

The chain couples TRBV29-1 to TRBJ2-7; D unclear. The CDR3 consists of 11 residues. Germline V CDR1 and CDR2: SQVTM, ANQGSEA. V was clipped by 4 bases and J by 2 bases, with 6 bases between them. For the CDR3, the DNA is TGCAGCGTTGCTTTAACCTACGAGCAGTACTTC. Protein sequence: CSVALTYEQYF.

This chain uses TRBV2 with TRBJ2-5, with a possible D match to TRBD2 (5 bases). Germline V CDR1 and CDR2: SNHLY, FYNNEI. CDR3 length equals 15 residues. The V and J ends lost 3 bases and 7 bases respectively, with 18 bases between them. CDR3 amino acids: CASSENGAAAGTQYF. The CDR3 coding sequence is TGTGCCAGCAGTGAGAATGGAGCGGCAGCCGGGACCCAGTACTTC. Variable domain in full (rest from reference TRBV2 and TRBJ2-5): EPEVTQTPSHQVTQMGQEVILRCVPISNHLYFYWYRQILGQKVEFLVSFYNNEISEKSEIFDDQFSVERPDGSNFTLKIRSTKLEDSAMYFCASSENGAAAGTQYFGPGTRLLVL.

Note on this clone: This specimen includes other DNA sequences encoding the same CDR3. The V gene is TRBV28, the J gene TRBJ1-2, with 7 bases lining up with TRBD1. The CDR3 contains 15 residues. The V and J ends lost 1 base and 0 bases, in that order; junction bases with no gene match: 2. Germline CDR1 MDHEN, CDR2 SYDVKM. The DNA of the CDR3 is TGTGCCAGCAGTTTATCAGGACAGGCTAACTATGGCTACACCTTC. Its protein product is CASSLSGQANYGYTF.

The CDR3 sequence is CASSLFWTDTQYF. CDR3 bases: TGTGCCAGCAGCTTGTTTTGGACAGATACGCAGTATTTT. V and J are TRBV5-6 and TRBJ2-3; the D is unclear. Between the trimmed V and J ends, which lost 1 base and 3 bases, there was a span of 6 bases. The CDR3 contains 13 residues. CDR1 and CDR2 from the germline V gene are SGHDT and YYEEEE.

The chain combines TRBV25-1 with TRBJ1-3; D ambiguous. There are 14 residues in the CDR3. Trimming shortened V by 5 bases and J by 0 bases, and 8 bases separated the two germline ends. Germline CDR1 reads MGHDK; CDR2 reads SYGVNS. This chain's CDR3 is CASSQRGSGNTIYF. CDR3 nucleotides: TGTGCCAGCAGTCAACGGGGCTCTGGAAACACCATATATTTT.

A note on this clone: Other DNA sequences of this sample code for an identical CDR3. The CDR3 here is CASSFTGGTEAFF. The CDR3 DNA reads as TGTGCCAGCAGCTTTACAGGGGGTACTGAAGCTTTCTTT. The chain links TRBV7-9 to TRBJ1-1; 8 bases match TRBD1. The V gene end was trimmed by 3 bases and the J gene end by 5 bases; junction bases not matched to a gene: 2. Germline CDR1 and CDR2: SEHNR and FQNEAQ (reference sequence). The CDR3 extends over 13 amino acids.

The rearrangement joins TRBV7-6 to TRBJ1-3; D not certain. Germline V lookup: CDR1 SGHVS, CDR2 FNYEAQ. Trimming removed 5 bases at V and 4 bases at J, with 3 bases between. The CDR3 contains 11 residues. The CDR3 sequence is CASSEGNTIYF. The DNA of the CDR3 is TGTGCCAGCAGCGAAGGAAACACCATATATTTT.

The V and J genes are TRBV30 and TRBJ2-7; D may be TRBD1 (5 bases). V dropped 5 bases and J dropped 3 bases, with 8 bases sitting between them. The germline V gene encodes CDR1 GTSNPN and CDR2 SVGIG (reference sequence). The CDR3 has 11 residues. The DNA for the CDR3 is TGTGCCTGGGCACAGGACTACGAGCAGTACTTC. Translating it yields CAWAQDYEQYF. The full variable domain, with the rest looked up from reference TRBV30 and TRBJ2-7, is SQTIHQWPATLVQPVGSPLSLECTVEGTSNPNLYWYRQAAGRGLQLLFYSVGIGQISSEVPQNLSASRPQDRQFILSSKKLLLSDSGFYLCAWAQDYEQYFGPGTRLTVT.

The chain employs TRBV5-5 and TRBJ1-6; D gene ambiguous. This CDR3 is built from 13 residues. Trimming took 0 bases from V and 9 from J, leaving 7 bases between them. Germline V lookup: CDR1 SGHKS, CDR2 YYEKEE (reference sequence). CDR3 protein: CASSLETVSPLHF. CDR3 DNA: TGTGCCAGCAGCTTGGAAACGGTTTCACCCCTCCACTTT.

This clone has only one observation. CDR3 DNA: TGCAGCGTTGAAGGGGTCAACACCGGGGAGCTGTTTTTT. Its translation is CSVEGVNTGELFF. The V gene is TRBV29-1, the J gene TRBJ2-2; no reliable D call. Per germline, CDR1 SQVTM and CDR2 ANQGSEA. The CDR3 totals 13 residues. Trimming removed 1 base at V and 2 bases at J, with 5 bases between.

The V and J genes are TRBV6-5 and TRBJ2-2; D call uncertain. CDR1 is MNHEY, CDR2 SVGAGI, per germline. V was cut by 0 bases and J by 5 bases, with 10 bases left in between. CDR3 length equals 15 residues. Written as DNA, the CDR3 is TGTGCCAGCAGTTACTCCGAAAGACCGACCGGGGAGCTGTTTTTT. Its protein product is CASSYSERPTGELFF.

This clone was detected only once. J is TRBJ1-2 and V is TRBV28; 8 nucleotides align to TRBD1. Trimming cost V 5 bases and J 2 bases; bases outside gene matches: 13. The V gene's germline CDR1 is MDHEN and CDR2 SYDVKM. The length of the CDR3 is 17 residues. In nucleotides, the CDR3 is TGTGCCAGCAGTACTACAAGCGGACAGGGAGCAAACTATGGCTACACCTTC. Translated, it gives CASSTTSGQGANYGYTF.

The DNA of the CDR3 is TGTGCCAGCAGCCCTTACACAGGGCTCTCTGGAAACACCATATATTTT. As protein: CASSPYTGLSGNTIYF. The chain couples TRBV7-6 to TRBJ1-3; TRBD1 might be the D (6 bases). Trimming left V 5 bases short and J 0 bases short, with 14 bases between. The length of the CDR3 is 16 residues. Germline values: CDR1 SGHVS, CDR2 FNYEAQ. Variable domain in full (rest from reference TRBV7-6 and TRBJ1-3): GAGVSQSPRYKVTKRGQDVALRCDPISGHVSLYWYRQALGQGPEFLTYFNYEAQQDKSGLPNDRFSAERPEGSISTLTIQRTEQRDSAMYRCASSPYTGLSGNTIYFGEGSWLTVV.

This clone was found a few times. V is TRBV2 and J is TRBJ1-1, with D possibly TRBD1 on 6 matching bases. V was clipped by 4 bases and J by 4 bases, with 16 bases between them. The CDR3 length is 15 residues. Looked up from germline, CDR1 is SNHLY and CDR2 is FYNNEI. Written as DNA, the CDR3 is TGTGCCAGCAGTGTACAACAGGGCCCGATCACTGAAGCTTTCTTT. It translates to CASSVQQGPITEAFF.

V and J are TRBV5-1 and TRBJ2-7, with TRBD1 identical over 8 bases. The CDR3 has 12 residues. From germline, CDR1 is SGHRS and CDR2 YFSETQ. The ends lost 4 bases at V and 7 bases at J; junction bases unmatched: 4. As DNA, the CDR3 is TGCGCCAGCAGCCAGGGGGCGGGTGAGCAGTACTTC. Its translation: CASSQGAGEQYF.

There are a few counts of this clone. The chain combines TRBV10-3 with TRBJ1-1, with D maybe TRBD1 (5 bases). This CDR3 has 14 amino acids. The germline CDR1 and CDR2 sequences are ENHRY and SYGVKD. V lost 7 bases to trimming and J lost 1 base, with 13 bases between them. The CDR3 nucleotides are TGTGCCATCACCTCCGCGGGGGGGAACACTGAAGCTTTCTTT. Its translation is CAITSAGGNTEAFF.

The CDR3 reads CASSRTSGGALGTGELFF. For the CDR3, the DNA is TGCGCCAGCAGCAGGACTAGCGGAGGGGCCCTGGGGACCGGGGAGCTGTTTTTT. V usage is TRBV5-1 and J usage is TRBJ2-2; 10 nucleotides align to TRBD2. There are 18 residues in the CDR3. Trimming removed 4 bases from V and 5 bases from J; junction bases left unmatched: 14. Germline V gene lookup returns CDR1 SGHRS and CDR2 YFSETQ. The complete variable domain, with remaining parts taken from reference TRBV5-1 and TRBJ2-2, reads KAGVTQTPRYLIKTRGQQVTLSCSPISGHRSVSWYQQTPGQGLQFLFEYFSETQRNKGNFPGRFSGRQFSNSRSEMNVSTLELGDSALYLCASSRTSGGALGTGELFFGEGSRLTVL.

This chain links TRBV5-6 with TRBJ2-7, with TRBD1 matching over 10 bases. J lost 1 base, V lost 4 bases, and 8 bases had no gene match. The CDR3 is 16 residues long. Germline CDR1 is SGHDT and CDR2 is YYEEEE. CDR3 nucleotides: TGTGCCAGCAGCCCCGCCGGGACAGGGGCATCCTACGAGCAGTACTTC. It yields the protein CASSPAGTGASYEQYF. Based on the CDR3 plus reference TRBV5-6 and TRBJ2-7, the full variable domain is DAGVTQSPTHLIKTRGQQVTLRCSPKSGHDTVSWYQQALGQGPQFIFQYYEEEERQRGNFPDRFSGHQFPNYSSELNVNALLLGDSALYLCASSPAGTGASYEQYFGPGTRLTVT.

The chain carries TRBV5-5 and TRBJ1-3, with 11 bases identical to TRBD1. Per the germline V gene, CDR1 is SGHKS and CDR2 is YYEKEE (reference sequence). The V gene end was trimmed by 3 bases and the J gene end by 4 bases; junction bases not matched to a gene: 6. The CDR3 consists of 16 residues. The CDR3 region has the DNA TGTGCCAGCAGCTATGGACAGGGGGCACAAGGAAACACCATATATTTT. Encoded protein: CASSYGQGAQGNTIYF.

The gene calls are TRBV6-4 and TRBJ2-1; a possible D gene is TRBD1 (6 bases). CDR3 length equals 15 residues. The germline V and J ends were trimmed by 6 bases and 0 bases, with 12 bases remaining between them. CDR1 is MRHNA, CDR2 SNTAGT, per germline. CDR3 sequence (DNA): TGTGCCAGCAGAACCGGACAGAGCTCCTACAATGAGCAGTTCTTC. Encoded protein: CASRTGQSSYNEQFF.

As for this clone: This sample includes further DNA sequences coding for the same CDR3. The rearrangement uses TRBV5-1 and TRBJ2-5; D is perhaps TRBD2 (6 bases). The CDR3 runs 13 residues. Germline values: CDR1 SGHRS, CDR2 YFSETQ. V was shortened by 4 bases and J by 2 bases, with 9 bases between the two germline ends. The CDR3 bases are TGCGCCAGCAGCCGGGGGATTCAAGAGACCCAGTACTTC. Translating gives CASSRGIQETQYF.

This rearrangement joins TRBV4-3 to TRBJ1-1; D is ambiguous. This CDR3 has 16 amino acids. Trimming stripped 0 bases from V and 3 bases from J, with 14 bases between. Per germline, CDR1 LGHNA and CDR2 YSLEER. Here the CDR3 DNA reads TGCGCCAGCAGCCAAGATGTGGGCAGGCGTTACACTGAAGCTTTCTTT. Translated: CASSQDVGRRYTEAFF.

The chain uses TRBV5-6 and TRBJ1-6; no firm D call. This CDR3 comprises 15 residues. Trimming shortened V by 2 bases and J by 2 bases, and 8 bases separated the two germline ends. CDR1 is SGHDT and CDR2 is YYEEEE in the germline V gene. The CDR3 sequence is CASSFGGTYNSPLHF. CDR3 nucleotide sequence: TGTGCCAGCAGCTTTGGTGGGACCTATAATTCACCCCTCCACTTT. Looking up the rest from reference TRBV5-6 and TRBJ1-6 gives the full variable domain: DAGVTQSPTHLIKTRGQQVTLRCSPKSGHDTVSWYQQALGQGPQFIFQYYEEEERQRGNFPDRFSGHQFPNYSSELNVNALLLGDSALYLCASSFGGTYNSPLHFGNGTRLTVT.

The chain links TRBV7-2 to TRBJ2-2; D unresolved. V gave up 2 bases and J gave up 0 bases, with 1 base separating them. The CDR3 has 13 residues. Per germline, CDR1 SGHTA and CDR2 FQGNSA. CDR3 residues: CASSLPNTGELFF. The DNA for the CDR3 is TGTGCCAGCAGCTTACCGAACACCGGGGAGCTGTTTTTT.